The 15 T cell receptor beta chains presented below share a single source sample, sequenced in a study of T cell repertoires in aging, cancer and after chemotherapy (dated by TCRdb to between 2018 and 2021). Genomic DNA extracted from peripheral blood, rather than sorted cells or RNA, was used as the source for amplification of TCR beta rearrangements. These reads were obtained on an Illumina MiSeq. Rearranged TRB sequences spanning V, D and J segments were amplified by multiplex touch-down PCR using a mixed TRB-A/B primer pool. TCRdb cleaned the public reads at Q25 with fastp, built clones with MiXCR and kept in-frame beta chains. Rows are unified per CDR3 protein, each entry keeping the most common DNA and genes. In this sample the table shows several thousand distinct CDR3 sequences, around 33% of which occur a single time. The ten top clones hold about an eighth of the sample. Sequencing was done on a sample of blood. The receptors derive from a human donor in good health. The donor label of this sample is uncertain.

The CDR3 sequence: CATSENSYEQYF. The CDR3 coding sequence is TGTGCCACCAGTGAAAACAGCTACGAGCAGTACTTC. The gene calls are TRBV24-1 and TRBJ2-7; D is unclear. The CDR3 is made up of 12 amino acids. From germline, CDR1 is KGHDR and CDR2 SFDVKD. Trimming took off 4 bases at V and 3 bases at J, with 6 bases between the two ends.

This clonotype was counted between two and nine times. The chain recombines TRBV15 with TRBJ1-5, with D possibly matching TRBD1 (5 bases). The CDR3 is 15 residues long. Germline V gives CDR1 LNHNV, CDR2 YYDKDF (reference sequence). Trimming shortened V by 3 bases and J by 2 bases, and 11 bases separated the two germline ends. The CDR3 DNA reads TGTGCCACCAGCAGCTCAGGGTTGGGCAATCAGCCCCAGCATTTT. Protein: CATSSSGLGNQPQHF.

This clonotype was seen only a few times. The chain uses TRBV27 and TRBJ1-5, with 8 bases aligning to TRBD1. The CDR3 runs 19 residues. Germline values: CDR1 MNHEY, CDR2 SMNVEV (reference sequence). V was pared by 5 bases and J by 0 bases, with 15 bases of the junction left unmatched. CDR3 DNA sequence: TGTGCCAGCAGTCTGCCCCATCCGGGACAGGCTCTTAGCAATCAGCCCCAGCATTTT. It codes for CASSLPHPGQALSNQPQHF.

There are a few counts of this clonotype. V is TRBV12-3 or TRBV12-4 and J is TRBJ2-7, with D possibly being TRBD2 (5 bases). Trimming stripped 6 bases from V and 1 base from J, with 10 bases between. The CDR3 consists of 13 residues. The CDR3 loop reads CASSPGGSYEQYF. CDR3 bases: TGTGCCAGCAGCCCCGGAGGTTCCTACGAGCAGTACTTC.

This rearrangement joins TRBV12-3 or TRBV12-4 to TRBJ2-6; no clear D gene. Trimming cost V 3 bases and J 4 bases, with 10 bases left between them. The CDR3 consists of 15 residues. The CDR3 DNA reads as TGTGCCAGCAGTTTGGATGGTTTCGGGGCCAACGTCCTGACTTTC. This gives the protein CASSLDGFGANVLTF.

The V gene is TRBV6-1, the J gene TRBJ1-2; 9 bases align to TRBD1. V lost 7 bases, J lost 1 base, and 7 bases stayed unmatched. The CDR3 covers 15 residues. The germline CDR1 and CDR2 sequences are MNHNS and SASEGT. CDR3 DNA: TGTGCCAGCACCTCCACAGGGGGCGGTAACTATGGCTACACCTTC. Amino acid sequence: CASTSTGGGNYGYTF.

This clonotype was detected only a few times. The CDR3 DNA sequence: TGTGCCAGCAGTTTACGGGACAGGGGCACAGATACGCAGTATTTT. Its translation is CASSLRDRGTDTQYF. The V and J genes are TRBV27 and TRBJ2-3, with 9 nucleotides matching TRBD1. The CDR3 has 15 residues. V dropped 2 bases and J dropped 1; count of bases not matched to a gene: 1. In germline, CDR1 is MNHEY, CDR2 SMNVEV (reference sequence).

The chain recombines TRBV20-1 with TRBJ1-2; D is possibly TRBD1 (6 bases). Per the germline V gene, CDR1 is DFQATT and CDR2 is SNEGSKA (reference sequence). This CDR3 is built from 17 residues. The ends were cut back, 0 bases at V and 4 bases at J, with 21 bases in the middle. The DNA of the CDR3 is TGCAGTGCTAGAGATGGGGGGCGGCCGGGCTTTGGCTATGGCTACACCTTC. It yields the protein CSARDGGRPGFGYGYTF.

This chain's CDR3 is CAWSRQGLMNTEAFF. As DNA, the CDR3 is TGTGCCTGGTCGAGACAGGGCCTAATGAACACTGAAGCTTTCTTT. The J gene is TRBJ1-1, the V gene TRBV30; 7 nucleotides align to TRBD1. With V trimmed by 5 bases and J by 0 bases, 9 bases remained unmatched. Germline V gene sequence: CDR1 GTSNPN, CDR2 SVGIG (reference sequence). This CDR3 region has 15 residues.

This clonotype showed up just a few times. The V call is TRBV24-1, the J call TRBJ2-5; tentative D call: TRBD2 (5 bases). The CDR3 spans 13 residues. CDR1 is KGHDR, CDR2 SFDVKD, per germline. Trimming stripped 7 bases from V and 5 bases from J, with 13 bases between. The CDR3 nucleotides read TGTGCCACCAGCCAGGCGGGCGGGGAGACCCAGTACTTC. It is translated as CATSQAGGETQYF.

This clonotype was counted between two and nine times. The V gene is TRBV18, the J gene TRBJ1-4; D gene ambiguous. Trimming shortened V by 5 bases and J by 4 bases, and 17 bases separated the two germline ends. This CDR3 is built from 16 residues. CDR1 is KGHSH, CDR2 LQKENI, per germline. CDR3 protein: CASSASMVAINEKLFF. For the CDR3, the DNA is TGTGCCAGCTCAGCCTCCATGGTAGCAATTAATGAAAAACTGTTTTTT.

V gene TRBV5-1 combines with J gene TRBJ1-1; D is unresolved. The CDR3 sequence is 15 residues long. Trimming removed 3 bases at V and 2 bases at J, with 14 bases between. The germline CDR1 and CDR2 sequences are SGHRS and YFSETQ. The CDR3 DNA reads TGCGCCAGCAGCTCCCAACCGGGCCCAAACACTGAAGCTTTCTTT. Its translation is CASSSQPGPNTEAFF.

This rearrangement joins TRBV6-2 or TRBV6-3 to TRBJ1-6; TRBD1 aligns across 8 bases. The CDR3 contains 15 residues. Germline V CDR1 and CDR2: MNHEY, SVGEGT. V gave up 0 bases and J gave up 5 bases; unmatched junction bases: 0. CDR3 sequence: CASSYSDRDNSPLHF. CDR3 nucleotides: TGTGCCAGCAGTTACTCGGACAGGGATAATTCACCCCTCCACTTT.

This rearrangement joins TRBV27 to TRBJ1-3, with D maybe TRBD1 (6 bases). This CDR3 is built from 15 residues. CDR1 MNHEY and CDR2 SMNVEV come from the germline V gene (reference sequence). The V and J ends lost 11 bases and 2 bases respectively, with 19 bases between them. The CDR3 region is CAGPGHTPPGNTIYF. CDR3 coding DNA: TGTGCCGGACCGGGACACACACCCCCTGGAAACACCATATATTTT.

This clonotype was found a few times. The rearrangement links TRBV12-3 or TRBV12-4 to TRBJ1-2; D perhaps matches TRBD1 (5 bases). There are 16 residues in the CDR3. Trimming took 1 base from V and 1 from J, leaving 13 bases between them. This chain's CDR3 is CASSLEAGGGNYGYTF. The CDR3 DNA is TGTGCCAGCAGTTTAGAGGCAGGTGGGGGTAACTATGGCTACACCTTC.